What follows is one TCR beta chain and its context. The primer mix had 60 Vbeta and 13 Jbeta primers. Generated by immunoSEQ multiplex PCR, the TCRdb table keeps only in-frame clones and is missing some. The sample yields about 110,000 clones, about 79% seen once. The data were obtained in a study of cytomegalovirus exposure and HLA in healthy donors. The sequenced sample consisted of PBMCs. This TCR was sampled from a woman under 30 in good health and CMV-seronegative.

The CDR3 nucleotides are TGTGCCAGTAACCGACAGCCGTCGGACGAGCAGTACTTC. Translation: CASNRQPSDEQYF. This sequence joins TRBV19 and TRBJ2-7, with D maybe TRBD1 (5 bases). V was trimmed by 7 bases and J by 5 bases, leaving 15 bases between them. Germline CDR1 is LNHDA and CDR2 is SQIVND (reference sequence). The CDR3 sequence is 13 residues long.